The 20 T cell receptor beta chains listed next were all sequenced from one sample in a study of CD8+CD57+ T cells in acquired aplastic anemia (dated by TCRdb to 2016 to 2018). The patients picked for sequencing were ones in whom flow cytometry had shown an expansion of CD8+CD57+ cells. TCRdb records Illumina HiSeq 2000 as the sequencer. Genomic DNA was used as template for profiling of TCR beta VDJ combinations and CDR3 sequences. TCRdb reworked the public reads: Q25 trimming with fastp, MiXCR clone assembly, productive beta chains retained. Every entry covers one CDR3 protein and lists the most common genes and DNA from its rows. In this sample the table shows hundreds of thousands of distinct CDR3 sequences, under 40% of which occur a single time. The ten most abundant clones make up 0.82% of the sample. Sequencing used sorted CD4+, CD8+, or CD8+CD57+ T cells (not recorded which) from PBMCs. The receptor source for this set is a human donor with aplastic anemia.

Notes on this clonotype: This sequence may be a read error, since a much larger clone differs from it by one base. J is TRBJ2-3 and V is TRBV24-1; D is unclear. The CDR3 is made up of 14 amino acids. CDR1 KGHDR and CDR2 SFDVKD come from the germline V gene. Trimming took off 9 bases at V and 3 bases at J, with 15 bases between the two ends. Written as DNA, the CDR3 is TGTGCCACCGGTCGTAAGATTTCGACAGATACGCAGTATTTT. It translates to CATGRKISTDTQYF.

This clonotype was counted only a few times. V and J are TRBV7-3 and TRBJ2-3, with 8 bases that match TRBD2. The germline V gene has CDR1 SGHTA and CDR2 FQGTGA. The CDR3 contains 16 residues. V shed 2 bases, J shed 5 bases, and the junction held 9 bases outside the gene matches. The CDR3 DNA is TGTGCCAGCAGCTTATCGGGAGCGGGAGCGGGAGATACGCAGTATTTT. It yields the protein CASSLSGAGAGDTQYF. The whole variable domain, filled in from reference TRBV7-3 and TRBJ2-3, reads GAGVSQTPSNKVTEKGKYVELRCDPISGHTALYWYRQSLGQGPEFLIYFQGTGAADDSGLPNDRFFAVRPEGSVSTLKIQRTERGDSAVYLCASSLSGAGAGDTQYFGPGTRLTVL.

This clonotype was seen ten or more times. This chain joins TRBV7-9 and TRBJ1-2, with D perhaps matching TRBD1 (5 bases). V was clipped by 8 bases and J by 8 bases, with 9 bases between them. Germline V gene lookup returns CDR1 SEHNR and CDR2 FQNEAQ (reference sequence). The CDR3 extends over 10 amino acids. The CDR3 is CASGTEGYTF. CDR3 DNA: TGTGCCAGCGGGACTGAAGGCTACACCTTC.

This chain uses TRBV10-2 with TRBJ1-2; 9 nucleotides match TRBD1. Per germline, CDR1 WSHSY and CDR2 SAAADI. This CDR3 contains 13 residues. V lost 4 bases and J lost 7; bases outside the gene matches: 4. The DNA for the CDR3 is TGCGCCAGCAGTGGTACAGGGGGCCTTGGCTACACCTTC. Its translation is CASSGTGGLGYTF.

This clonotype was detected many times. The chain uses TRBV20-1 and TRBJ2-7, with TRBD2 matching over 7 bases. This CDR3 contains 15 residues. Germline assignment: CDR1 DFQATT and CDR2 SNEGSKA (reference sequence). With V trimmed by 5 bases and J by 1 base, 11 bases remained unmatched. The CDR3 loop is CSAPGHAGVSYEQYF. CDR3 bases: TGCAGTGCTCCGGGGCATGCGGGAGTATCCTACGAGCAGTACTTC.

This clonotype was observed a few times. The chain has TRBV6-1 and TRBJ1-1; no clear D. This CDR3 comprises 14 residues. Per the germline V gene, CDR1 is MNHNS and CDR2 is SASEGT. Trimming removed 2 bases at V and 4 bases at J, with 11 bases between. The DNA for the CDR3 is TGTGCCAGCAGTGAATTAAGGGATACCACTGAAGCTTTCTTT. It codes for CASSELRDTTEAFF.

This clonotype has at least ten counts. The chain joins TRBV2 to TRBJ1-2; D unclear. From germline, CDR1 is SNHLY and CDR2 FYNNEI. Trimming shortened V by 2 bases and J by 6 bases, and 13 bases separated the two germline ends. This CDR3 region has 14 residues. CDR3: CASSEFSPLDGYTF. CDR3 DNA: TGTGCCAGCAGTGAATTCTCCCCGCTGGATGGCTACACCTTC. The whole variable domain, remainder taken from reference TRBV2 and TRBJ1-2, is EPEVTQTPSHQVTQMGQEVILRCVPISNHLYFYWYRQILGQKVEFLVSFYNNEISEKSEIFDDQFSVERPDGSNFTLKIRSTKLEDSAMYFCASSEFSPLDGYTFGSGTRLTVV.

The rearrangement links TRBV6-1 to TRBJ2-7, with a possible D match to TRBD2 (5 bases). The CDR3 is 13 amino acids. Trimming shortened V by 4 bases and J by 3 bases, and 10 bases separated the two germline ends. The germline CDR1 and CDR2 sequences are MNHNS and SASEGT. The CDR3 DNA reads as TGTGCCAGCAGTGGGGAAGGAGGCTACGAGCAGTACTTC. Protein: CASSGEGGYEQYF.

This clonotype has a count of ten or more. The chain links TRBV19 to TRBJ2-7, with TRBD2 as a possible D gene (6 bases). The CDR3 covers 16 residues. Deletions cut 5 bases from V and 0 bases from J, with 17 bases between. The germline V gene encodes CDR1 LNHDA and CDR2 SQIVND (reference sequence). The CDR3 is CASSRFGSPFSYEQYF. CDR3 bases: TGTGCCAGTAGTCGATTCGGGAGCCCTTTCTCCTACGAGCAGTACTTC.

This sequence joins TRBV19 and TRBJ1-5; TRBD1 aligns across 9 bases. Germline V CDR1 and CDR2: LNHDA, SQIVND (reference sequence). This CDR3 comprises 11 residues. The V gene end was trimmed by 11 bases and the J gene end by 9 bases; junction bases not matched to a gene: 5. Here the CDR3 reads CAGTGSPPQHF. CDR3 nucleotide sequence: TGTGCCGGGACAGGGAGTCCGCCCCAGCATTTT.

The chain couples TRBV2 to TRBJ2-1; 8 nucleotides agree with TRBD2. There are 16 residues in the CDR3. With V trimmed by 4 bases and J by 7 bases, 12 bases remained unmatched. Germline CDR1 SNHLY, CDR2 FYNNEI. CDR3 residues: CASSGVAGLLQNEQFF. CDR3 sequence (DNA): TGTGCCAGCAGTGGGGTAGCGGGACTATTGCAGAATGAGCAGTTCTTC.

This rearrangement joins TRBV30 to TRBJ1-4, with D possibly TRBD1 on 5 matching bases. This CDR3 contains 14 residues. V shed 4 bases and J shed 4 bases, with 13 bases lying between them. Germline V CDR1 and CDR2: GTSNPN, SVGIG (reference sequence). CDR3 coding DNA: TGTGCCTGGAACTACGGACAAAGTAATGAAAAACTGTTTTTT. It specifies CAWNYGQSNEKLFF.

The chain recombines TRBV6-1 with TRBJ2-3; TRBD2 matches at 11 bases. The CDR3 extends over 15 amino acids. CDR1 is MNHNS, CDR2 SASEGT, per germline. The junction had 7 bases not matched to a gene; V was cut back by 5 bases and J by 6 bases. CDR3 DNA: TGTGCCAGCAGTAATAGCGGGGGGGCGTTGGATACGCAGTATTTT. Amino acids: CASSNSGGALDTQYF.

This chain connects TRBV6-5 to TRBJ1-5; D gene unclear. Germline CDR1 and CDR2: MNHEY and SVGAGI. The CDR3 is made up of 13 amino acids. Trimming removed 4 bases from V and 11 bases from J, with 15 bases in between. The CDR3 sequence: CASSSTYQKAQHF. The CDR3 nucleotides read TGTGCCAGCAGTTCAACCTATCAGAAGGCCCAGCATTTT.

This clonotype was picked up a small number of times. The chain uses TRBV4-2 and TRBJ2-7, with 10 bases matching TRBD2. CDR3 length: 15 residues. V lost 0 bases and J lost 8; bases outside the gene matches: 7. Germline V gene sequence: CDR1 LGHNA, CDR2 YNFKEQ. CDR3 sequence: CASSQDQRGGLKQYF. As DNA, the CDR3 is TGTGCCAGCAGCCAAGACCAGCGGGGGGGATTGAAGCAGTACTTC.

The V and J genes are TRBV5-4 and TRBJ2-3; 9 bases agree with TRBD2. The trim removed 2 bases at V and 0 bases at J, leaving 10 bases unmatched. The CDR3 runs to 18 residues. Germline V gene data show CDR1 as SGHNT and CDR2 as YYREEE (reference sequence). The CDR3 coding sequence is TGTGCCAGCAGCTTAAGGCTAGCGGGGAGCTTTAGCACAGATACGCAGTATTTT. It yields the protein CASSLRLAGSFSTDTQYF.

The chain carries TRBV20-1 and TRBJ2-7; 7 bases match TRBD1. The CDR3 covers 12 residues. J was trimmed by 5 bases and V by 8 bases; bases with no gene match: 9. Per the germline V gene, CDR1 is DFQATT and CDR2 is SNEGSKA (reference sequence). This chain's CDR3 is CSPRQGSHEQYF. DNA for the CDR3: TGCAGTCCCCGACAGGGTAGCCACGAGCAGTACTTC.

The rearrangement uses TRBV7-3 and TRBJ1-1; weak D call: TRBD1 (6 bases). V gave up 2 bases and J gave up 6 bases, with 10 bases separating them. CDR1 SGHTA and CDR2 FQGTGA come from the germline V gene. The CDR3 consists of 13 residues. The CDR3 nucleotides read TGTGCCAGCAGCTTAGCGGGGGGCTCTGAAGCTTTCTTT. Amino acids: CASSLAGGSEAFF. The whole variable domain, filled in from reference TRBV7-3 and TRBJ1-1, reads GAGVSQTPSNKVTEKGKYVELRCDPISGHTALYWYRQSLGQGPEFLIYFQGTGAADDSGLPNDRFFAVRPEGSVSTLKIQRTERGDSAVYLCASSLAGGSEAFFGQGTRLTVV.

V is TRBV2 and J is TRBJ2-2, with 9 bases identical to TRBD1. The CDR3 extends over 16 amino acids. Germline V gene sequence: CDR1 SNHLY, CDR2 FYNNEI. Trimming cost V 7 bases and J 5 bases; bases outside gene matches: 11. The CDR3 nucleotides read TGTGCCAGCAAATTCGAGACAGGGGGTAGGACCGGGGAGCTGTTTTTT. Translating gives CASKFETGGRTGELFF.

There are many counts of this clonotype. The chain uses TRBV7-9 and TRBJ1-2; tentative D call: TRBD1 (6 bases). The germline V gene has CDR1 SEHNR and CDR2 FQNEAQ (reference sequence). The CDR3 length is 13 residues. The germline V and J ends were trimmed by 3 bases and 2 bases, with 7 bases remaining between them. CDR3 loop: CASSLGANYGYTF. CDR3 DNA: TGTGCCAGCAGCTTGGGGGCAAACTATGGCTACACCTTC. Full variable domain (rest looked up from reference TRBV7-9 and TRBJ1-2): DTGVSQNPRHKITKRGQNVTFRCDPISEHNRLYWYRQTLGQGPEFLTYFQNEAQLEKSRLLSDRFSAERPKGSFSTLEIQRTEQGDSAMYLCASSLGANYGYTFGSGTRLTVV.